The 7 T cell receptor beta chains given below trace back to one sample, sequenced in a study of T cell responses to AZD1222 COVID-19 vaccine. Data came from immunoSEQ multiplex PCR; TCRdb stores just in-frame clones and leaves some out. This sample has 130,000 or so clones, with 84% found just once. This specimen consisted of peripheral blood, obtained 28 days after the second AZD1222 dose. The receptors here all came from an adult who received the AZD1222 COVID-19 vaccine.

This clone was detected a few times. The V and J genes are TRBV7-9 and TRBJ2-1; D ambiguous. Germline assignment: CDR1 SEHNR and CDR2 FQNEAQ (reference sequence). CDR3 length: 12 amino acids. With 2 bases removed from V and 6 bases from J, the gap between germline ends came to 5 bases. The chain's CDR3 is CASSLSRNEQFF. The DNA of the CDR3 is TGTGCCAGCAGCTTATCCCGCAATGAGCAGTTCTTC.

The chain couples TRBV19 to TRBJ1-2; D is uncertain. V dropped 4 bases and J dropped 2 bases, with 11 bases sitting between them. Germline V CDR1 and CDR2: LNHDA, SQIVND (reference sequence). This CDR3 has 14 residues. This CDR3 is CASSTRAGNYGYTF. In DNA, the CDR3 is TGTGCCAGTAGTACCCGGGCGGGGAACTATGGCTACACCTTC.

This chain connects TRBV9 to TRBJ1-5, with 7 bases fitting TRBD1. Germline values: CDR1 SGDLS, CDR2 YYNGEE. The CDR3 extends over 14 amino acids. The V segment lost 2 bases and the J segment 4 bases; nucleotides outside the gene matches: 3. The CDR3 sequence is CASSVRQGNQPQHF. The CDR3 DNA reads TGTGCCAGCAGCGTTCGACAGGGAAATCAGCCCCAGCATTTT.

The CDR3 loop reads CASSQEQGTTDTQYF. CDR3 DNA: TGTGCCAGCAGCCAAGAACAGGGGACCACAGATACGCAGTATTTT. The genes are TRBV4-2 and TRBJ2-3, with 7 bases matching TRBD1. The J segment lost 2 bases and the V segment lost 0 bases, leaving 2 bases of the junction unmatched. From germline, CDR1 is LGHNA and CDR2 YNFKEQ. The CDR3 contains 15 residues.

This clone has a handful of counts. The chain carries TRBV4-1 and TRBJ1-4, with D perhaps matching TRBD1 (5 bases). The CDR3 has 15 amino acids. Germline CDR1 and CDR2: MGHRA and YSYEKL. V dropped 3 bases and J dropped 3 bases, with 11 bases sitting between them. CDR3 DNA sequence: TGCGCCAGCAGCCAGGGGCGCTCGCCTAATGAAAAACTGTTTTTT. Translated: CASSQGRSPNEKLFF.

The CDR3 region is CASSRRSLRGVETQYF. The CDR3 coding sequence is TGTGCCAGCAGCCGCAGGTCCCTTAGGGGAGTAGAGACCCAGTACTTC. The chain links TRBV7-2 to TRBJ2-5; D could derive from TRBD1 or TRBD2 (5 bases each). Between the trimmed V and J ends, which lost 5 bases and 4 bases, there was a span of 20 bases. Looked up from germline, CDR1 is SGHTA and CDR2 is FQGNSA. The CDR3 covers 16 residues.

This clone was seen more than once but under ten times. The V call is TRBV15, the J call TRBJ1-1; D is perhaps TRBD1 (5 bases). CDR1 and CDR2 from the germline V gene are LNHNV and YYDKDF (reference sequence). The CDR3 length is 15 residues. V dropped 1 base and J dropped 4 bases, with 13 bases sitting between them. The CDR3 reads CATSRGWGVSTEAFF. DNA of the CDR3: TGTGCCACCAGCAGAGGGTGGGGGGTGAGCACTGAAGCTTTCTTT.